This T cell receptor beta chain was sequenced during a study of blood T cells in healthy people across ages (dated by TCRdb to between 2014 and 2016). Concerning the study at large: In model experiments, template switching captured roughly one uniquely barcoded TCR beta cDNA molecule for every two T cells. Age-related changes in TCR beta repertoire diversity were measured in the study by deep sequencing normalized with unique cDNA molecular identifiers. The donors were split into four age groups: young (average 16 years), middle-aged (roughly 39), aged (about 62) and long-lived (approximately 80). To avoid experimental bias, donors of different ages were distributed randomly across sequencing lanes. Two additional independent replicas of 1 million unique cDNA reads from the same blood draw were analyzed for two donors (one aged 18 to 29 and one aged 80 or older).

Concerning this clonotype: Its antigen is not yet known. Base-call qualities are not available, and no considerably larger clone is one nucleotide away.

The CDR3 numbers 16 residues from cysteine through phenylalanine. The only DNA kept is the CDR3, 48 bases in frame from the first base. Trimmed from V: 1 base; trimmed from J: 4 bases; junction bases lacking a gene match: 7. CDR1 MNHNY and CDR2 SVGAGI were looked up in the germline V gene (reference sequence). General conclusions and limits of the study: Compared with the aged group, the long-lived group had more naive CD4+ T cells, fewer expanded clones and increased TCR diversity, suggesting age selection. Estimates of total diversity based on one million sequenced T cells were considered lower bounds and underestimates. The percentage of naive T cells measured by flow cytometry correlated strongly with observed TCR beta diversity. Observed TCR beta diversity per million T cells fell roughly linearly with age, and a significant reduction was already apparent by age around 40. The CMV infection status of donors was not known, potentially confounding age-related changes in expanded clonotypes. Because profiling used bulk unsorted PBMCs, naive and antigen-experienced compartments could not be compared conclusively.

Donors were 35 to 40 systemically healthy Caucasian individuals from Russia aged roughly 6 to 95 years. Each donor gave ten milliliters of peripheral blood, drawn into EDTA-treated Vacutainer tubes. PBMCs were isolated by Ficoll-Paque density-gradient centrifugation, with at least 6 million obtained per sample. Trizol reagent was used to extract total RNA from the PBMCs, yielding at least 6 micrograms per sample. For every donor, an aliquot of PBMCs went through flow cytometry to measure the percentages of naive CD45RAhigh/CD27high T cells. Libraries were made using 5' RACE. For sequencing, an Illumina HiSeq 2500 was employed. The second PCR ran for about 7 to 11 cycles and used a J-beta primer mix along with a sample-barcoded 5' primer. Each TCR beta cDNA molecule received a unique molecular identifier from a template-switch 5' adaptor carrying 12 random nucleotides. Each sample yielded at least 2.5 million CDR3-containing paired-end reads. All of the RNA was converted into first-strand cDNA using the Mint cDNA synthesis kit, with a TRBC-specific oligonucleotide serving as the primer. All cDNA was treated with uracil-DNA glycosylase and then went through a first 18-cycle PCR with the universal primers M1SS and BC2_uni_R. As for the authors' bioinformatics: For normalization, 1 million high-quality reads were randomly selected from each sample, with every read carrying a distinct molecular identifier. Instead of being binned into consensus sequences, reads that shared molecular identifiers were thrown out. MiTCR, run with a Q25 quality threshold and the strictest error-elimination algorithm, handled CDR3 identification, clonotype clustering and error correction. A nonparametric unseen species model with Euler transformation was used to estimate a lower bound on total TCR beta diversity. The raw public data were reprocessed by TCRdb itself: fastp quality trimming at Q25, MiXCR clonotype calling, in-frame beta chains only. One record per CDR3 amino acid sequence lists the most common genes and DNA. These V and J calls rely on TCRdb rather than the paper's analysis. The sample profile shows around 500,000 distinct CDR3 sequences; around half of them were found once. The top ten hold 20% to 25% of the sample.

This TCR derives from an elderly man in good health. The sequencing input was blood. Recombination joined TRBV6-6 with TRBJ1-2, and 9 junctional nucleotides match TRBD1. The CDR3 corresponds to CASSYLSGTGLYGYTF. The DNA reads TGTGCCAGCAGTTACTTGTCCGGGACAGGGCTCTATGGCTACACCTTC.